These T cell receptor beta chains were read from a single sample in a study of beta chain features in type 1 diabetes. Repertoires were generated with immunoSEQ multiplex PCR, while TCRdb's copy carries only in-frame clones and drops some. Of roughly 300,000 clones detected, roughly 8% appear once; the ten largest clones hold around 0.45%. Input material: central memory CD4+ T cells from blood. These receptor sequences come from a woman between 18 and 29 years old in good health. CDR3s include the opening cysteine and the closing phenylalanine or tryptophan. The size field is filled for only some rows; it gives once, few, many or a size class.

j_call,clone_size,v_call,cdr3_aa
TRBJ1-5,-,TRBV28,CASSLGTGYSNQPQHF
TRBJ1-2,-,TRBV28,CASSFTNRAYGYTF
TRBJ2-3,-,TRBV4-1,CASSTAPGVTDTQYF
TRBJ2-2,few,TRBV7-2,CASSSYSSSTGELFF
TRBJ2-3,few,TRBV29-1,CSVERTGGSTDTQYF
TRBJ2-1,-,TRBV4-1,CASSQDWFGTSGKLKFF
TRBJ2-2,many,TRBV9,CASQTEGTGELFF
TRBJ2-1,-,TRBV5-1,CASSLGVFTSEQFF
TRBJ2-6,few,TRBV7-3,CASSSSSGSGANVLTF
TRBJ1-1,many,TRBV7-9,CASSFDRIEYTEAFF
TRBJ2-7,-,TRBV7-2,CASSLRVGRPYEQYF
TRBJ1-2,few,TRBV4-2,CASSQDRGESGYTF
TRBJ2-5,few,TRBV29-1,CSVEPAWRPETQYF
TRBJ2-1,-,TRBV28,CASSSSSRSEQFF
TRBJ2-1,few,TRBV7-2,CASSEGASSYNEQFF
TRBJ1-2,many,TRBV7-2,CASSAHSQDYGYTF
TRBJ2-3,many,TRBV14,CASSLRSTDTQYF
TRBJ2-5,-,TRBV10-3,CAIRDEQGQETQYF
TRBJ1-2,few,TRBV5-4,CASSPGQDYGYTF
TRBJ2-2,few,TRBV18,CASSSDPWGAGELFF
TRBJ2-7,few,TRBV25-1,CASSERTSGSYEQYF
TRBJ2-3,-,TRBV11-2,CASSLDAGTSAQYF
TRBJ2-3,-,TRBV5-1,CASSLGAQRDTQYF
TRBJ2-5,few,TRBV9,CASSPQAGGPWEQYF
TRBJ2-5,many,TRBV7-2,CASSLGLTGSETQYF
TRBJ2-3,many,TRBV4-2,CASSQGDRSSTDTQYF
TRBJ2-2,-,TRBV9,CASSARTGEAGELFF
TRBJ2-3,-,TRBV5-1,CASRSIAGASTDTQYF
TRBJ2-1,few,TRBV27,CASSSRIAGGPGWNEQFF
TRBJ1-2,few,TRBV28,CASTTEPAAIDYGYTF
-,few,TRBV9,CASSVGRTGNYEQYF
TRBJ1-2,-,TRBV19,CASSTVLGNYGYTF
TRBJ1-2,many,TRBV19,CASSLRDRVYGYTF
TRBJ1-1,few,TRBV21-1,CASSPWDLESTEAFF
TRBJ2-7,few,TRBV5-1,CASSLGDSSYEQYF
TRBJ2-3,many,TRBV5-4,CASSTDRDHTDTQYF
TRBJ2-1,-,TRBV15,CATSRGVEEGIGLAGNEQFF
TRBJ2-7,many,TRBV7-2,CASSLGPLASSYEQYF
TRBJ1-2,-,TRBV4-2,CASSQAGAMNYGYTF
TRBJ1-5,-,TRBV7-9,CASSLDRALDQPQHF
TRBJ2-1,few,TRBV7-8,CASHYSGPSSYNEQFF
TRBJ2-3,many,TRBV7-9,CASGVAGGPTDTQYF
TRBJ2-7,few,TRBV7-2,CASSPYKPPSEQYF
TRBJ2-1,few,TRBV4-3,CASSHTAHNEQFF
TRBJ1-5,few,TRBV5-6,CASSPNRGSNQPQHF
TRBJ2-3,few,TRBV5-1,CASSSGLAGGHTDTQYF
TRBJ1-4,-,TRBV5-4,CASSFQGTEEKLFF
TRBJ1-1,-,TRBV6-5,CASSRGLVNTEAFF
TRBJ1-5,few,TRBV2,CASSGLTGGYNQPQHF
TRBJ1-1,few,TRBV7-2,CASSLTPSITEAFF
TRBJ2-7,few,TRBV2,CASSVGPGGSEQYF